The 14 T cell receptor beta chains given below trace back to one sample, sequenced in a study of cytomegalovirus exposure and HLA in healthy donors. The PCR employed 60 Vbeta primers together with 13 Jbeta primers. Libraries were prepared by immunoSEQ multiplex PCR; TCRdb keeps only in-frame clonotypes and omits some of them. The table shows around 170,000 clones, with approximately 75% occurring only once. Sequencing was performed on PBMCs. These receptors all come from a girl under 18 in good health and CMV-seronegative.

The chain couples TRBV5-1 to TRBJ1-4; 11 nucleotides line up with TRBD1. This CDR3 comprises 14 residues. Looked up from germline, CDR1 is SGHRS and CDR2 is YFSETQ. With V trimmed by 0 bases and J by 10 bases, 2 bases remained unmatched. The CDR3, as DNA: TGCGCCAGCAGCTTGGGGGACAGGGGGAGAAAACTGTTTTTT. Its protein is CASSLGDRGRKLFF.

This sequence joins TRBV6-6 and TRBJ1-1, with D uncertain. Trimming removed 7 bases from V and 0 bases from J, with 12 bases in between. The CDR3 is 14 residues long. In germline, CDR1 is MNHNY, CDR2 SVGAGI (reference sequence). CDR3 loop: CASTLPGMNTEAFF. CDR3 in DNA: TGTGCCAGCACCCTCCCGGGTATGAACACTGAAGCTTTCTTT.

In DNA, the CDR3 is TGTGCCAGCAGCCCCAGGGGAGATGAGCAGTTCTTC. Translating it yields CASSPRGDEQFF. The chain recombines TRBV25-1 with TRBJ2-1, with D possibly TRBD1 on 6 matching bases. The V end lost 6 bases, the J end lost 8 bases, and 11 bases lay between the germline ends. This CDR3 comprises 12 residues. The V gene's germline CDR1 is MGHDK and CDR2 SYGVNS. Variable domain in full (rest from reference TRBV25-1 and TRBJ2-1): EADIYQTPRYLVIGTGKKITLECSQTMGHDKMYWYQQDPGMELHLIHYSYGVNSTEKGDLSSESTVSRIRTEHFPLTLESARPSHTSQYLCASSPRGDEQFFGPGTRLTVL.

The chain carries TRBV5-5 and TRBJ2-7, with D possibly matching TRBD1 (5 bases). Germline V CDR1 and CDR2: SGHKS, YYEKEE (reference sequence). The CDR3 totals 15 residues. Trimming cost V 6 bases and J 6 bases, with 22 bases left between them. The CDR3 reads CASTPGAGLNTEQYF. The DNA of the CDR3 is TGTGCCAGCACCCCCGGAGCAGGGCTTAACACCGAGCAGTACTTC.

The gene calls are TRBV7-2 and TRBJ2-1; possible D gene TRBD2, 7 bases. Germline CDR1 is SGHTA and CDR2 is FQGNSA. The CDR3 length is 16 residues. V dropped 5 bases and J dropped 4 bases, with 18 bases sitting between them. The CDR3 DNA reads TGTGCCAGCAGCGGGGAGGGGACAACAGCTTACAATGAGCAGTTCTTC. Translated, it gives CASSGEGTTAYNEQFF.

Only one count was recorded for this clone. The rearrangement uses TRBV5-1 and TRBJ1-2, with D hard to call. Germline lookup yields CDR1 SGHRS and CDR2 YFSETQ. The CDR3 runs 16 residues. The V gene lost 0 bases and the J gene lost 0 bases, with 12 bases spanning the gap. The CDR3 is CASSLDGRSSNYGYTF. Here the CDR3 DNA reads TGCGCCAGCAGCTTGGACGGGAGGAGCTCTAACTATGGCTACACCTTC.

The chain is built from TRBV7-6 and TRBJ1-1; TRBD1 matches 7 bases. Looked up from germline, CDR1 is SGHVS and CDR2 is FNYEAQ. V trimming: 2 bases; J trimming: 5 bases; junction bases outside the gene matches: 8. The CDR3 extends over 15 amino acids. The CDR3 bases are TGTGCCAGCAGCTTATCGACAGGGCGGAGGACTGAAGCTTTCTTT. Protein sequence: CASSLSTGRRTEAFF.

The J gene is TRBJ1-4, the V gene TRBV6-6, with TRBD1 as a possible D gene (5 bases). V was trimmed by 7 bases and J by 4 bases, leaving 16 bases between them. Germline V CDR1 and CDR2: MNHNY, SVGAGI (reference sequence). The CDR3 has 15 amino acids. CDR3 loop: CASTQPTALNEKLFF. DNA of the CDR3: TGTGCCAGCACCCAGCCGACAGCTCTTAATGAAAAACTGTTTTTT.

The CDR3 sequence is CASSLETSYEQYF. The CDR3 DNA sequence: TGTGCCAGCAGCTTGGAGACCTCCTACGAGCAGTACTTC. This rearrangement joins TRBV7-9 to TRBJ2-7; D ambiguous. Germline V CDR1 and CDR2: SEHNR, FQNEAQ (reference sequence). V dropped 3 bases and J dropped 0 bases, with 6 bases sitting between them. CDR3 length: 13 amino acids. Combining the CDR3 with reference TRBV7-9 and TRBJ2-7 gives the whole variable domain DTGVSQNPRHKITKRGQNVTFRCDPISEHNRLYWYRQTLGQGPEFLTYFQNEAQLEKSRLLSDRFSAERPKGSFSTLEIQRTEQGDSAMYLCASSLETSYEQYFGPGTRLTVT.

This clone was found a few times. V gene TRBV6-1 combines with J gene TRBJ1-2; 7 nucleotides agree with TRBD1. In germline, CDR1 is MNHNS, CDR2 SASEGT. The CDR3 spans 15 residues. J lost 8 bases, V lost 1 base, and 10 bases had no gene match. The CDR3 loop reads CASSEGQGSYAGYTF. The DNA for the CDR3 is TGTGCCAGCAGTGAAGGACAGGGATCATATGCGGGCTACACCTTC.

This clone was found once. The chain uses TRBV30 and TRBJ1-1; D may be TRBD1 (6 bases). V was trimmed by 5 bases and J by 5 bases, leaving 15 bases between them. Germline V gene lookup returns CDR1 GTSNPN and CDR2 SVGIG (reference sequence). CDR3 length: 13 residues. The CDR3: CAWLDRSRTEAFF. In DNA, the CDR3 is TGTGCCTGGCTTGACAGGTCGCGGACTGAAGCTTTCTTT. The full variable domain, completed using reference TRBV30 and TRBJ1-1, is SQTIHQWPATLVQPVGSPLSLECTVEGTSNPNLYWYRQAAGRGLQLLFYSVGIGQISSEVPQNLSASRPQDRQFILSSKKLLLSDSGFYLCAWLDRSRTEAFFGQGTRLTVV.

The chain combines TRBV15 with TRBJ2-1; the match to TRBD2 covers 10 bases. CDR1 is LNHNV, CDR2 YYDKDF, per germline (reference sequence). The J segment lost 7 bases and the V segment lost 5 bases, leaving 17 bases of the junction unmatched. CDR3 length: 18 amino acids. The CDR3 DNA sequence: TGTGCCACCAGCCCCGCTCCCAGCGGGGGGGCATTAGGTAATGAGCAGTTCTTC. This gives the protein CATSPAPSGGALGNEQFF.

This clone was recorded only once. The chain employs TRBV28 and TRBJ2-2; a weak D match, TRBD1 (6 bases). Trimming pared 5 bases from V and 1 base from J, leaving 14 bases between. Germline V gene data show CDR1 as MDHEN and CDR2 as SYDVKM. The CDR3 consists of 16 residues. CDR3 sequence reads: CASSPAGAENTGELFF. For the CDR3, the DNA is TGTGCCAGCAGTCCAGCAGGGGCGGAGAACACCGGGGAGCTGTTTTTT.

In DNA form, the CDR3 reads TGTGCCAGCAGTGAGGGTACAGTCAACACTGAAGCTTTCTTT. Amino acid sequence: CASSEGTVNTEAFF. The rearrangement joins TRBV2 to TRBJ1-1; D ambiguous. Germline V gives CDR1 SNHLY, CDR2 FYNNEI. The CDR3 contains 14 residues. Trimming pared 3 bases from V and 2 bases from J, leaving 10 bases between.